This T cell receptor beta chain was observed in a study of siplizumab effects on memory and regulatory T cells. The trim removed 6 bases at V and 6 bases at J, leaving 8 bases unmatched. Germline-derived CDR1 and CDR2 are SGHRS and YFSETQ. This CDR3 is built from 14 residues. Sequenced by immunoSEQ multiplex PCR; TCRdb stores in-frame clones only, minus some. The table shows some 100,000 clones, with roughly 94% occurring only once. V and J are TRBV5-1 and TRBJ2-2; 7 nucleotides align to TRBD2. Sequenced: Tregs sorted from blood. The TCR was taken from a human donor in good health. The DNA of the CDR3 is TGCGCCAGCACCTCGACTAGCCCCCCCGGGGAGCTGTTTTTT. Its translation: CASTSTSPPGELFF.